Sequencing of this T cell receptor (beta chain) was carried out in a study of T cells in localized non-small cell lung cancer. General observations from the study: Among the top 100 tumor clones, a median around 62 appeared in adjacent lung. Uninvolved adjacent lung showed the highest T cell clonality, exceeding tumor. Investigators sequenced only a single tumor region, leaving heterogeneity possible.

Sequencing used immunoSEQ multiplex PCR; TCRdb keeps in-frame clones, though not all of them. Here the sample spans 75,000 to 80,000 clones, 88% being singletons. With regard to this clone: Antigen unknown.

V lost 4 bases and J 2 bases, leaving 8 bases between the germline ends. CDR3 size: 12 residues. From germline, CDR1 is SQVTM and CDR2 ANQGSEA. This material consisted of peripheral blood, taken before any cancer treatment. The clonotype comes from a woman aged 40 to 75 with stage I squamous cell lung carcinoma. The chain recombines TRBV29-1 with TRBJ1-1, with D unresolved. In DNA, the CDR3 is TGCAGCGTTGGCAGGAGAAACACTGAAGCTTTCTTT. This sequence encodes CSVGRRNTEAFF.